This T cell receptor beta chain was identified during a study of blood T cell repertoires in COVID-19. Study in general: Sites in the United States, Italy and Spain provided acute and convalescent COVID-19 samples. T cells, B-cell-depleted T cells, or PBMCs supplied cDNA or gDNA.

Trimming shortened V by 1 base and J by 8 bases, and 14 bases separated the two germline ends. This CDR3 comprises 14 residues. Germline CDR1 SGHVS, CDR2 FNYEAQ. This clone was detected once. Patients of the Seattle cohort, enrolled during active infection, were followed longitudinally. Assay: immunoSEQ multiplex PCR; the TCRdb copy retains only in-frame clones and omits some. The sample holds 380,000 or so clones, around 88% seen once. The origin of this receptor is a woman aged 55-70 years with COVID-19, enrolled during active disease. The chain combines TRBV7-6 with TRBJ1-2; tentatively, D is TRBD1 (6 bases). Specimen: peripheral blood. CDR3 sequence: CASSLGLGAEGYTF. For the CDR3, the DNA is TGTGCCAGCAGCTTAGGGCTGGGGGCGGAAGGCTACACCTTC.